This T cell receptor (beta chain) emerged from a study of T cells in Graves' hyperthyroidism and ophthalmopathy. Study background: Peripheral blood was secured at the point of initial diagnosis, before any treatment.

Amplification yielded TCR beta CDR3 regions, with RNA transcripts as the source. HTBI primers were the set used in a first-round RT-PCR of the TCR CDR3. TCRdb ran MiXCR on the multiplex PCR reads and lists one entry per CDR3 protein. The profile shows approximately 700,000 distinct CDR3 sequences, about 17% of them singletons. This clonotype showed up many times. CDR1 MNHNS and CDR2 SASEGT come from the germline V gene. Unmatched junction bases numbered 4, after V lost 6 bases and J lost 5 bases. The CDR3 consists of 13 residues. The study excluded patients with uncontrolled infection, other autoimmune disease, pregnancy or lactation.

The clonotype comes from a man aged 18 to 29 with Graves' hyperthyroidism. The chain couples TRBV6-1 to TRBJ1-5; 7 nucleotides line up with TRBD1. The sample comprised blood. This CDR3 is CASSDREHQPQHF. The CDR3 region has the DNA TGTGCCAGCAGCGACAGGGAGCATCAGCCCCAGCATTTT.